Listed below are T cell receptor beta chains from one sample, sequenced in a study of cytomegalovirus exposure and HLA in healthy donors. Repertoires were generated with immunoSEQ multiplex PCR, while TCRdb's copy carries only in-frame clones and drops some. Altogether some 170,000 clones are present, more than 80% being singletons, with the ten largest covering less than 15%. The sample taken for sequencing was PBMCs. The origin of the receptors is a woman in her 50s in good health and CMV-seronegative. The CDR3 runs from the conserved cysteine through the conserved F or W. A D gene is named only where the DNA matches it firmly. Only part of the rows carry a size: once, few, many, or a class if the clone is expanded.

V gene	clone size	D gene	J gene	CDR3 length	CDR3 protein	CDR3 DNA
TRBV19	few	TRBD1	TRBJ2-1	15	CASSDPGSGGNEQFF	TGTGCCAGCAGCGACCCCGGCTCAGGGGGAAATGAGCAGTTCTTC
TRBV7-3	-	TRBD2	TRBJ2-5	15	CASSLTGTSAETQYF	TGTGCCAGCAGCTTAACAGGGACTAGCGCTGAGACCCAGTACTTC
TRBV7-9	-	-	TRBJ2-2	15	CASSLSGSPTGELFF	TGTGCCAGCAGCTTAAGTGGGAGTCCCACCGGGGAGCTGTTTTTT
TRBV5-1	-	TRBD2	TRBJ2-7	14	CASSLRVSGGEQYF	TGCGCCAGCAGCTTGCGAGTATCGGGGGGCGAGCAGTACTTC
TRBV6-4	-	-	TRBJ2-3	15	CASIPRSGSTDTQYF	TGTGCCAGCATCCCGCGAAGCGGCAGCACAGATACGCAGTATTTT
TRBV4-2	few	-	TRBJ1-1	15	CASSPRVGRSTEAFF	TGTGCCAGCAGCCCCCGAGTGGGTCGGAGCACTGAAGCTTTCTTT
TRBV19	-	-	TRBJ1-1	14	CASSIGGDGTEAFF	TGTGCCAGTAGTATCGGAGGGGATGGCACTGAAGCTTTCTTT
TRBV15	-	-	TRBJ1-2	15	CATSSDRQLFNGYTF	TGTGCCACCAGCTCCGACAGACAGCTTTTCAATGGCTACACCTTC
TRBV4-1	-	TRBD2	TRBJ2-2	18	CASSQAILAGGPSGELFF	TGCGCCAGCAGCCAAGCGATCCTGGCGGGGGGGCCGTCCGGGGAGCTGTTTTTT
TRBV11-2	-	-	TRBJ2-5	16	CASSQVGPTREETQYF	TGTGCCAGCAGCCAAGTAGGCCCTACTCGGGAGGAGACCCAGTACTTC
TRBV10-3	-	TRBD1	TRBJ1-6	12	CAIGQGGSPLHF	TGTGCCATCGGACAGGGGGGCTCACCCCTCCACTTT
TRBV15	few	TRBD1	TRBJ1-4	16	CATSGDGGTVSEKLFF	TGTGCCACCAGCGGGGATGGGGGGACAGTCAGTGAAAAACTGTTTTTT
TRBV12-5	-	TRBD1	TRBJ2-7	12	CASARDRGEQYF	TGTGCTAGTGCCCGTGACAGGGGCGAGCAGTACTTC
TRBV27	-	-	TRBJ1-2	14	CASSPRAGYYGYTF	TGTGCCAGCAGTCCTAGAGCAGGGTACTATGGCTACACCTTC
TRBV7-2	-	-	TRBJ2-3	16	CASSSNGGLAADTQYF	TGTGCCAGCAGCTCCAACGGGGGGCTAGCAGCAGATACGCAGTATTTT
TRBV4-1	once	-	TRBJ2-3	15	CASSLQVSGPDTQYF	TGCGCCAGCAGCCTCCAGGTCTCAGGTCCAGATACGCAGTATTTT
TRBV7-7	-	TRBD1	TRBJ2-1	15	CASSPGQGSNNEQFF	TGTGCCAGCAGCCCGGGACAGGGGTCCAACAATGAGCAGTTCTTC